This TCR beta chain was sequenced in a study of cytomegalovirus exposure and HLA in healthy donors (dated by TCRdb to 2016 to 2017). In terms of the full investigation: An earlier analysis of 587 of the donors reported 276 Gb of sequence data and around 120 million unique TCR beta sequences obtained from approximately 180 million T cells. Roughly 310 gigabases of sequencing data and some 85 million unique TCR sequences were included in an early release covering about 700 HLA-typed donors. The genetic ancestry cluster associated with self-reported Caucasian donors included roughly four fifths of the roughly 400 genotyped donors. The study aimed to test whether cataloging public T cell receptors could reveal signatures of past pathogen exposure. The study profiled the T cell repertoires of hundreds of subjects by immunosequencing and related them to cytomegalovirus serostatus. Besides the first cohort of around 700 subjects, a separate validation cohort made up of some 110 different subjects was used. To predict cytomegalovirus infection status, the study combined high-throughput TCR immunosequencing, statistical association of individual TCRs with disease status, and machine learning. To study patterns of TCR occurrence, a later analysis re-analyzed previously published TCR beta repertoires from 500 to 850 donors and added high-resolution HLA genotyping. Rather than using new phenotypic data, the later analysis identified candidate immune exposures from TCR beta sequences and from how often those sequences occurred across donors. In an earlier analysis of 587 of the donors, high-throughput TCR beta sequencing was used to judge whether each TCR beta V gene segment behaved as functional or pseudogenic. Donor age, sex, ethnicity and CMV serostatus were compiled together with the repertoire data. A later genetic analysis took genome-wide SNP genotypes for about three fifths of the 666 donors and used that subset as a discovery cohort. All discovery cohort repertoires had been generated using a single sequencing platform. Class I and class II HLA loci were covered by the typing at four-digit resolution. The number of typed donors differed by locus: about 629-640 for A, B, C, DRB1 and DQB1; some 540 for DQA1; approximately 600 for DPA1; and about 470 for DPB1. A few DR-DQ haplotypes were treated as single units for association and clustering because of strong linkage in the cohort. On average, approximately 250,000 unique TCR beta nucleotide sequences were sequenced per donor among a few hundred genotyped donors of the cohort, with about 17% of those sequences being non-productive.

In total, around 600 healthy bone marrow donors made up the cohort. At the time of sampling, all cohort members were nominally healthy, though unrecorded immune exposures were likely present. The donor was CMV seronegative and was included in the group of 352 seronegative cohort members. A peripheral blood sample was collected from each donor, and TCR beta sequencing was performed on peripheral blood mononuclear cells. Genomic DNA extraction from the blood cell samples was performed with the Qiagen DNeasy Blood Extraction Kit. Receptor libraries were prepared by the immunoSEQ multiplex PCR assay. For the multiplex PCR, a mixture combining 60 forward primers for TCR Vbeta segments and 13 reverse primers for TCR Jbeta segments was used. The CDR3 region of rearranged TCR beta genes was amplified from genomic DNA with a multiplex PCR assay. On the Illumina HiSeq System, the amplified TCR beta libraries were sequenced as 87-base-pair reads. The authors' pipeline ran thus. Across the roughly 600 repertoires, a later analysis counted around 80 million unique TCR beta chains, roughly 11 million of which were shared by at least two donors. Raw reads were error-corrected and collapsed into unique sequences by a nearest-neighbor algorithm in which closely related sequences were merged to remove PCR and sequencing errors. To assign V, D and J gene segments, CDR3 sequences were aligned to IMGT reference sequences. For a sequence to be retained, a match of at least six nucleotides was required to both a V gene segment and a J gene segment. A rearrangement was called productive if the CDR3 had no stop codons and remained in frame with V and J, and every other rearrangement was called non-productive. CDR3 was defined according to IMGT convention as the region running from the second conserved V-encoded cysteine to the conserved J-encoded phenylalanine. Sequences without an unambiguous match to a single V gene segment were excluded from the earlier analysis of a few hundred of the donors. An earlier analysis of several hundred of the donors called V segments functional above 56.7% productive rearrangements and segregating when the between-donor standard deviation exceeded 5%. A statistical classification framework was built for diagnosing cytomegalovirus status from the catalog of TCR beta chain sequences. In a later analysis, V and J genes were assigned by comparing TCR nucleotide sequences against IMGT/GENE-DB human TR gene sequences. The TCRdist pipeline was used in a later analysis to assign CDR3 sequences and most-parsimonious VDJ recombination scenarios. In a later analysis, every TCR beta chain was defined by the combination of its CDR3 amino acid sequence and its V-gene family, and reads without a unique V-gene family were dropped. To address suspected cross-contamination and a sequencing artifact, a later analysis removed a few hundred highly shared, low-generation-probability nucleotide sequences. A later analysis calculated a clonal expansion index for each public chain from normalized within-repertoire ranks of inferred template counts. In a later analysis, generation probabilities were computed using a VDJ recombination model fitted to out-of-frame rearrangements, and the results were checked against IGoR. Hypergeometric tests were used in a later analysis to score TCR-TCR, TCR-HLA and TCR-CMV co-occurrence, with a repertoire-size bias correction applied to the TCR pairs. A later analysis estimated false discovery rates by permuting HLA or CMV assignments 20 times. A later analysis grouped co-occurring TCRs with DBSCAN, adding TCRdist sequence similarity when clustering within HLA-allele-positive subsets. Repertoires with fewer than 30,000 or more than 120,000 public chains were left out of co-occurrence clustering, as were four to six repertoires with anomalous nucleotide sharing. Here the immuneACCESS table is served through TCRdb, limited to in-frame sequences with V and J called. Missing clones are a known gap in these copies; in checked studies unresolved V genes cover under half, and the rest lacks a known reason. V, J and clone size are taken as reported in that table, and D and trimming were inferred from the DNA itself. The sample table records around 140,000 clones; approximately 84% of these occur just once. Roughly 2.1% of the sample goes to the ten largest clones.

On this clone itself: What this receptor recognizes is not known. The record has no base qualities; no much larger clone is one base away.

Broad study findings and their caveats: This cohort had only TCR beta chains sequenced, and the lack of alpha or paired-chain data limited which features could be detected. CMV serostatus was the only immune exposure information available for the cohort. Most TCR sequences were seen in very few donors, while some public TCRs were found in many individuals. A group of highly shared sequence variants was considered likely to be a technical artifact of the sequencing pipeline. Sequencing depth was assumed to be roughly uniform across donors in the presence/absence analyses, though that assumption may not hold. The authors suggested that the approach could potentially be generalized to other disease states and immunological phenotypes. A later genetic analysis associated a missense DCLRE1C variant with V-gene and J-gene trimming of TCR beta chains, and an independent cohort replicated the association. Because some donors lacked HLA typing at each locus, the association tests relied only on the typed subset. In a later analysis, TCR association rates were found to vary across HLA loci, with the most associated TCRs seen for DRB1 alleles and the fewest for HLA-C alleles. When HLA alleles, especially DR and DQ, strongly co-occurred, attributing TCR associations to individual alleles was difficult. Correlated functional status among segregating V segments might reflect linkage disequilibrium, but an unknown experimental factor could not be ruled out. A further reported finding was that TCR beta sequences accurately predicted the HLA-A and HLA-B alleles for most subjects in the first cohort. In a later analysis, HLA-associated TCR beta chains were found to be more clonally expanded and to have lower generation probabilities than equally common non-associated chains. The study gave a list of around 170 TCR beta chains associated with cytomegalovirus. Because the 87-base-pair reads could not distinguish some IMGT-functional V segments, including TRBV6-2 and TRBV6-3, those segments were excluded. In both the original and validation cohorts, the classifier was reported to diagnose cytomegalovirus status with high specificity and sensitivity. Compared with the 666-donor mean, donors in an Asian-associated ancestry cluster had fewer N-insertions in productive TCRs, according to a later genetic analysis. Most CMV-associated TCR beta chains appeared to be HLA-restricted in a later analysis, and the HLA associations seemed to be driven largely by CMV exposure. A later analysis reported that several top co-occurrence clusters appeared linked to parvovirus B19, influenza, CMV and Epstein-Barr virus. In vitro tests confirmed that a few of the cytomegalovirus-associated TCR beta chains recognize cytomegalovirus antigens. An earlier analysis of around 540 of the donors showed that most TCR beta V segments appeared in productive rearrangements either about 87% or about 30% of the time, which broadly matched IMGT annotations. Because counts were too low, roughly 17 rarely observed V segments, including chromosome 9 orphons, were left out of the earlier analysis of 500 to 750 of the donors. A later analysis associated about 16,000 TCR beta sequences with specific HLA alleles at a false discovery rate of 0.05.

Via the germline V gene, CDR1 is SGDLS and CDR2 YYNGEE. The CDR3 measures 17 amino acids from cysteine to phenylalanine. Of all the DNA, just the CDR3 is kept, 51 bases in frame from base 1. The V end gives up 1 base and the J end 9 bases, leaving 9 bases in the junction not matched to a gene. This sequence uses TRBV9 and TRBJ2-1, with TRBD2 matching 14 junction bases. This clonotype originated in a woman aged 40 to 49 in good health and CMV-seronegative. Input material: PBMCs. The CDR3 protein is CASSVFSPGLAGVEQFF. The bases are TGTGCCAGCAGCGTATTCTCACCGGGACTAGCGGGAGTTGAGCAGTTCTTC.